This TCR beta chain was recovered during a study of OX40 agonist ivuxolimab in advanced cancers. Study observations and caveats: The expanded peripheral T cells' antigen specificity was not determined.

TCRdb's copy holds only in-frame clones and misses some; the assay was immunoSEQ multiplex PCR. The sample shows tens of thousands of clones, approximately 91% of them seen only once. In regard to this clone: What it binds is not known.

Trimming left V 6 bases short and J 0 bases short, with 12 bases between. The germline gives CDR1 LNHDA, CDR2 SQIVND (reference sequence). The length of the CDR3 is 14 residues. This sample comprised CD4+ or CD8+ T cells sorted from blood, obtained in a trial of the OX40 agonist ivuxolimab. This chain uses TRBV19 with TRBJ2-7, with TRBD1 as a possible D gene (6 bases). The receptor was isolated from an adult with an advanced solid tumor such as melanoma, head and neck, liver or kidney cancer. The CDR3 DNA reads TGTGCCAGTAGCGGACAGTCGAGCTCCTACGAGCAGTACTTC. The encoded protein is CASSGQSSSYEQYF.